This T cell receptor (beta chain) is from a study of identical twins. The V gene's germline CDR1 is SEHNR and CDR2 FQNEAQ (reference sequence). Trimming pared 6 bases from V and 11 bases from J, leaving 11 bases between. CDR3 size: 11 residues. This clonotype was counted a few times. Its target is not known. Template switching created a universal primer site, and the cDNA included unique molecular identifiers. TCRdb recomputed calls from the 5' RACE reads with MiXCR, one row per CDR3 protein. The sample has roughly 690,000 distinct CDR3 sequences; less than 7% are singletons. Study-wide points: Researchers caution that invariant MAIT and iNKT cells could partly confound zero-insertion analyses. It was cross-sectional statistical analysis, not following the same donors, that the conclusions relied on.

Sequencing was performed on naive T cells sorted from blood. The chain carries TRBV7-9 and TRBJ2-1, with D hard to call. The receptor comes from a man younger than 35 in good health. Here the CDR3 reads CASSGGAKQFF. The CDR3 DNA reads TGTGCCAGCAGTGGCGGAGCGAAGCAGTTCTTC.